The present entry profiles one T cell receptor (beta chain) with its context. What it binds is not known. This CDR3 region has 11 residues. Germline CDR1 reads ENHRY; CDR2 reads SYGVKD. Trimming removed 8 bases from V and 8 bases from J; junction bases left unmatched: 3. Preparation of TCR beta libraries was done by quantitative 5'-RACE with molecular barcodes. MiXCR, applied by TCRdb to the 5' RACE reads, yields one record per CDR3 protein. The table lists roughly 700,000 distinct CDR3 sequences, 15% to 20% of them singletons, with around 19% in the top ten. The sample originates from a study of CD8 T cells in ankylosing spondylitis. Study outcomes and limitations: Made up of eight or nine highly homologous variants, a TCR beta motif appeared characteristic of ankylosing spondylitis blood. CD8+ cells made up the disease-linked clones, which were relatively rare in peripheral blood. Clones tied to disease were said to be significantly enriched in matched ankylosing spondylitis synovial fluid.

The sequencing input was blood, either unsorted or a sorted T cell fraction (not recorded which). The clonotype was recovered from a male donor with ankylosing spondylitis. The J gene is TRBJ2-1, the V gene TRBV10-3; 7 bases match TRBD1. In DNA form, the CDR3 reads TGTGCCATCTCTGACAGGGATGAGCAGTTCTTC. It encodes CAISDRDEQFF.